This T cell receptor (beta chain) emerged from a study of shared clonotypes between healthy human individuals. The study enrolled healthy HIV-negative adults without recent acute infections or vaccinations as donors. Sequencing was performed with immunoSEQ multiplex PCR; in TCRdb, only in-frame clones are kept and a portion is missing. The data contain about 490,000 clones, 76% of them singletons. The germline CDR1 and CDR2 sequences are GTSNPN and SVGIG (reference sequence). This CDR3 contains 15 residues. V lost 2 bases to trimming and J lost 8 bases; unmatched junction nucleotides: 9. This chain links TRBV30 with TRBJ1-2; 12 bases map to TRBD1. The TCR comes from a woman aged 35 to 49 in good health. Some clones in this sample may be carry-over from other donors' samples. Sequencing was done on a sample of PBMCs. The CDR3 reads CAWSLRGQGAGGYTF. CDR3 nucleotide sequence: TGTGCCTGGAGTCTTCGGGGACAGGGGGCGGGAGGCTACACCTTC.